Listed here are 8 T cell receptor beta chains from one sample, sequenced in a study of control samples from healthy donors and cancer patients. This table comes from immunoSEQ multiplex PCR, and its TCRdb copy is limited to in-frame clones, with some not included. The profile shows roughly 39,000 clones, about 94% of them singletons. Specimen: blood. The source of these receptors is a woman in her forties or fifties in good health.

V gene TRBV6-5 combines with J gene TRBJ2-2; D not certain. Looked up from germline, CDR1 is MNHEY and CDR2 is SVGAGI. CDR3 size: 11 residues. V was shortened by 4 bases and J by 7 bases, with 4 bases between the two germline ends. Here the CDR3 DNA reads TGTGCCAGCAGTTCTTACGGGGAGCTGTTTTTT. Amino acid sequence: CASSSYGELFF.

The rearrangement joins TRBV5-6 to TRBJ1-1, with a tentative D call TRBD1 (6 bases). V lost 1 base and J 5 bases, leaving 12 bases between the germline ends. This CDR3 is built from 14 residues. CDR1 and CDR2 (germline): SGHDT, YYEEEE. The CDR3 loop is CASSLPAGVTEAFF. As DNA, the CDR3 is TGTGCCAGCAGCTTGCCCGCAGGGGTTACTGAAGCTTTCTTT.

The chain joins TRBV18 to TRBJ2-1; TRBD1 agrees at 9 bases. The CDR3 has 15 residues. CDR1 and CDR2 (germline): KGHSH, LQKENI. With V trimmed by 6 bases and J by 2 bases, 5 bases remained unmatched. CDR3 DNA sequence: TGTGCCAGCTCCCGACAGGGGGGCCCCTACAATGAGCAGTTCTTC. It is translated as CASSRQGGPYNEQFF. The complete variable domain, with remaining parts taken from reference TRBV18 and TRBJ2-1, reads NAGVMQNPRHLVRRRGQEARLRCSPMKGHSHVYWYRQLPEEGLKFMVYLQKENIIDESGMPKERFSAEFPKEGPSILRIQQVVRGDSAAYFCASSRQGGPYNEQFFGPGTRLTVL.

V gene TRBV12-3 or TRBV12-4 combines with J gene TRBJ2-2; D is unresolved. The CDR3 length is 12 residues. Trimming removed 5 bases at V and 4 bases at J, with 5 bases between. CDR3: CASSDFTGELFF. CDR3 nucleotides: TGTGCCAGCAGTGATTTCACCGGGGAGCTGTTTTTT.

The chain is built from TRBV19 and TRBJ1-2; tentative D call: TRBD1 (6 bases). This CDR3 contains 15 residues. Trimming removed 4 bases from V and 0 bases from J, with 12 bases in between. Per the germline V gene, CDR1 is LNHDA and CDR2 is SQIVND (reference sequence). For the CDR3, the DNA is TGTGCCAGTAGTAGGGCAGGGGCAGCTAACTATGGCTACACCTTC. Translated, it gives CASSRAGAANYGYTF.

The chain joins TRBV6-1 to TRBJ1-2, with D tentatively TRBD1 (6 bases). The ends were cut back, 2 bases at V and 7 bases at J, with 17 bases in the middle. Looked up from germline, CDR1 is MNHNS and CDR2 is SASEGT. This CDR3 contains 15 residues. The CDR3 spells CASSESWGGGTGYTF. The CDR3 DNA follows: TGTGCCAGCAGTGAAAGTTGGGGAGGGGGTACTGGCTACACCTTC.

The chain employs TRBV6-2 or TRBV6-3 and TRBJ1-4; no clear D gene. V was cut by 0 bases and J by 5 bases, with 4 bases left in between. Germline values: CDR1 MNHEY, CDR2 SVGEGT. The CDR3 consists of 13 residues. This CDR3 reads CASSYSRNEKLFF. The CDR3 bases are TGTGCCAGCAGTTACTCGAGGAATGAAAAACTGTTTTTT.

This chain connects TRBV7-2 to TRBJ1-1; D unclear. V was cut by 1 base and J by 5 bases, with 17 bases left in between. Germline CDR1 and CDR2: SGHTA and FQGNSA. The CDR3 has 16 amino acids. The CDR3 DNA reads TGTGCCAGCAGCTTAGTGAGGCTAGCATTGGGAACTGAAGCTTTCTTT. Its translation is CASSLVRLALGTEAFF. Full variable domain (missing parts from reference TRBV7-2 and TRBJ1-1): GAGVSQSPSNKVTEKGKDVELRCDPISGHTALYWYRQSLGQGLEFLIYFQGNSAPDKSGLPSDRFSAERTGGSVSTLTIQRTQQEDSAVYLCASSLVRLALGTEAFFGQGTRLTVV.